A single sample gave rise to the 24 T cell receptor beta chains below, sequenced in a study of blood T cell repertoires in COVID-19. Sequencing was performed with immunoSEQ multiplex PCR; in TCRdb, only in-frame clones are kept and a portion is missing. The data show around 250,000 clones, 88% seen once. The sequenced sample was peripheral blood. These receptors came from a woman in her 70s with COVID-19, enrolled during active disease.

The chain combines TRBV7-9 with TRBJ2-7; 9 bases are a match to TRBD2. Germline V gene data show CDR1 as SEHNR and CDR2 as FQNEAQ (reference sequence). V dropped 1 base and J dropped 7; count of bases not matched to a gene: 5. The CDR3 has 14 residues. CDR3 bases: TGTGCCAGCAGCTTAGGGCTAGCGGGAAGGGAGCAGTACTTC. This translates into CASSLGLAGREQYF. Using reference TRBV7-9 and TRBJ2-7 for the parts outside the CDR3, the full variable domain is DTGVSQNPRHKITKRGQNVTFRCDPISEHNRLYWYRQTLGQGPEFLTYFQNEAQLEKSRLLSDRFSAERPKGSFSTLEIQRTEQGDSAMYLCASSLGLAGREQYFGPGTRLTVT.

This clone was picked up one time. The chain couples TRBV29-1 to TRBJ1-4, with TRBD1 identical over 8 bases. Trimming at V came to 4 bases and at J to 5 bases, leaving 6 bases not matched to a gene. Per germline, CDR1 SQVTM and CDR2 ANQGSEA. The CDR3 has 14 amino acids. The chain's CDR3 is CSVGIQGGNEKLFF. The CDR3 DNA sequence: TGCAGCGTTGGGATACAGGGGGGGAATGAAAAACTGTTTTTT.

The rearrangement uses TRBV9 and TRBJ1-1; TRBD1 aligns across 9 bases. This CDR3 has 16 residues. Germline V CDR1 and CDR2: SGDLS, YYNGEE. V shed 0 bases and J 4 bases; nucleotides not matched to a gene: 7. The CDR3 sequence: CASSVGFPGQGTEAFF. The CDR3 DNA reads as TGTGCCAGCAGCGTAGGATTTCCGGGACAGGGCACTGAAGCTTTCTTT.

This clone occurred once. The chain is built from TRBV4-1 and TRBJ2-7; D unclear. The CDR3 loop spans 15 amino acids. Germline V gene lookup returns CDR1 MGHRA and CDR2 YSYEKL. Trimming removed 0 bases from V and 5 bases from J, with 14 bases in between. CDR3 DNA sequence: TGCGCCAGCAGCCAAGAGGGCACGAACCTTCACGAGCAGTACTTC. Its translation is CASSQEGTNLHEQYF.

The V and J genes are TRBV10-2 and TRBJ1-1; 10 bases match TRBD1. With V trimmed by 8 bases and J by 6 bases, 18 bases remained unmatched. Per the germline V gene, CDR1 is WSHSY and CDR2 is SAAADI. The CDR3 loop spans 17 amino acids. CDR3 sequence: CASRATATTGGASEAFF. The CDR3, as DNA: TGCGCCAGCCGCGCGACAGCAACGACAGGGGGCGCCTCTGAAGCTTTCTTT.

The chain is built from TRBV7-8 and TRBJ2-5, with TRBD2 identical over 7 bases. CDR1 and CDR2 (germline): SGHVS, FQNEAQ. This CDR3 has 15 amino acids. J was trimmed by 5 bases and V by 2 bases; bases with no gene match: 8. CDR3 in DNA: TGTGCCAGCAGCTTAAATGAGGGAGGGCGGGAGACCCAGTACTTC. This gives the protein CASSLNEGGRETQYF.

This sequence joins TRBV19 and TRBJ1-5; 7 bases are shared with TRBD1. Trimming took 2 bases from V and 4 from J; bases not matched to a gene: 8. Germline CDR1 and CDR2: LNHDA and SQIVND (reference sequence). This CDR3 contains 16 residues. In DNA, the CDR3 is TGTGCCAGTAGTATAAAGGGGGCAGGAGATAATCAGCCCCAGCATTTT. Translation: CASSIKGAGDNQPQHF.

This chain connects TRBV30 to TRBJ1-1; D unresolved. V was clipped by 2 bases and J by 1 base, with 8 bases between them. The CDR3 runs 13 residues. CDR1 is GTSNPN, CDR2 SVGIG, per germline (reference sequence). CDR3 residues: CAWSFIQNTEAFF. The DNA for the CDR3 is TGTGCCTGGAGTTTTATACAGAACACTGAAGCTTTCTTT.

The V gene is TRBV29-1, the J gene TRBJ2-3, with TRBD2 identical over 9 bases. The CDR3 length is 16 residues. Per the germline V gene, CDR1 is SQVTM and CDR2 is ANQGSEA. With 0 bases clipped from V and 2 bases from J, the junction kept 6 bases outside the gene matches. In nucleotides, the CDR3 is TGCAGCGTTGAAGATCGACTAGCGGAGGCCACAGATACGCAGTATTTT. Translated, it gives CSVEDRLAEATDTQYF.

This CDR3 is CAWSVWGGYTGNTIYF. In DNA, the CDR3 is TGTGCCTGGAGTGTATGGGGCGGATACACTGGAAACACCATATATTTT. The chain employs TRBV30 and TRBJ1-3; TRBD1 might be the D (5 bases). This CDR3 contains 16 residues. Trimming pared 0 bases from V and 2 bases from J, leaving 14 bases between. CDR1 and CDR2 (germline): GTSNPN, SVGIG (reference sequence).

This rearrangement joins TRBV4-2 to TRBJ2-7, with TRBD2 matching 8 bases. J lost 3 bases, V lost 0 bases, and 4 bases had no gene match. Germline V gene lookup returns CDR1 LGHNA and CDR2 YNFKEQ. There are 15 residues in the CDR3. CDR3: CASSQDRLAGYEQYF. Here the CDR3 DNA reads TGTGCCAGCAGCCAAGATCGCCTAGCGGGCTACGAGCAGTACTTC.

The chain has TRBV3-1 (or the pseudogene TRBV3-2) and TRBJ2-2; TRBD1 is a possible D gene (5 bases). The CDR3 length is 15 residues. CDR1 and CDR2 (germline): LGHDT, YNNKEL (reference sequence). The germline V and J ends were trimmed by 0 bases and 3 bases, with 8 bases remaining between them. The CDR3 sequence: CASSQDATDTGELFF. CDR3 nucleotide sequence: TGTGCCAGCAGCCAAGATGCGACAGACACCGGGGAGCTGTTTTTT.

The CDR3 DNA reads as TGCGCCAGCAGGACTAGCGGGGCCACCGGGGAGCTGTTTTTT. Translated: CASRTSGATGELFF. The chain joins TRBV5-1 to TRBJ2-2; 11 bases agree with TRBD2. The germline CDR1 and CDR2 sequences are SGHRS and YFSETQ. The CDR3 sequence is 14 residues long. The J segment lost 4 bases and the V segment lost 5 bases, leaving 1 base of the junction unmatched.

The CDR3 coding sequence is TGTGCCAGCAGCTTGGGAGCGGTGAGTCAAGAGACCCAGTACTTC. As protein: CASSLGAVSQETQYF. The chain carries TRBV5-4 and TRBJ2-5; D is perhaps TRBD2 (5 bases). V was clipped by 0 bases and J by 2 bases, with 11 bases between them. The V gene's germline CDR1 is SGHNT and CDR2 YYREEE (reference sequence). The CDR3 has 15 residues.

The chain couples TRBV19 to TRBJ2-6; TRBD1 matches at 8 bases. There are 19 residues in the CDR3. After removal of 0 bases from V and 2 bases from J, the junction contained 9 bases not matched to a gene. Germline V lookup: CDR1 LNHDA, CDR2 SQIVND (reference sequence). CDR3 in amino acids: CASSIDPSAGGPGANVLTF. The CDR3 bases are TGTGCCAGTAGTATAGATCCCTCCGCAGGGGGCCCTGGGGCCAACGTCCTGACTTTC.

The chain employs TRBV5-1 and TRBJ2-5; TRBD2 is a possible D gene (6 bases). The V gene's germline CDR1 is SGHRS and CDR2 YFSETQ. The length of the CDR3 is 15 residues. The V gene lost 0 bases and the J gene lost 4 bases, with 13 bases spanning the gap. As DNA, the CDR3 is TGCGCCAGCAGCTTGGGACCTATGCGGGGAGAGACCCAGTACTTC. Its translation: CASSLGPMRGETQYF.

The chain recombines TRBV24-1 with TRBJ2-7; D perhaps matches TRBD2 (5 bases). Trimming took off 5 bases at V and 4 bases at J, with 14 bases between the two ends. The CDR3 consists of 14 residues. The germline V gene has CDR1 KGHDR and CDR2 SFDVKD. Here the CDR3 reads CATSVEGLKYEQYF. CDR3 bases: TGTGCCACCAGTGTCGAGGGTTTGAAGTACGAGCAGTACTTC.

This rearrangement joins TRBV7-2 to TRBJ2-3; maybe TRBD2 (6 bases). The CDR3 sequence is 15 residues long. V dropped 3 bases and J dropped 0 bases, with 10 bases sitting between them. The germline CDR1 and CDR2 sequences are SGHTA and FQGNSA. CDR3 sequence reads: CASSLGSGSTDTQYF. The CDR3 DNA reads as TGTGCCAGCAGCTTGGGTAGCGGTAGCACAGATACGCAGTATTTT.

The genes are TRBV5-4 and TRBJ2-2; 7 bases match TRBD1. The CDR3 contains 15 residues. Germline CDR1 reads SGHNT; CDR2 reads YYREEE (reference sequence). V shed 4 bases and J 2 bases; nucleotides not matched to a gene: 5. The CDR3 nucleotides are TGTGCCAGCAGCGGAAGGGGGCGCAACACCGGGGAGCTGTTTTTT. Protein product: CASSGRGRNTGELFF. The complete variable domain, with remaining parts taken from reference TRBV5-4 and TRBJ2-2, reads ETGVTQSPTHLIKTRGQQVTLRCSSQSGHNTVSWYQQALGQGPQFIFQYYREEENGRGNFPPRFSGLQFPNYSSELNVNALELDDSALYLCASSGRGRNTGELFFGEGSRLTVL.

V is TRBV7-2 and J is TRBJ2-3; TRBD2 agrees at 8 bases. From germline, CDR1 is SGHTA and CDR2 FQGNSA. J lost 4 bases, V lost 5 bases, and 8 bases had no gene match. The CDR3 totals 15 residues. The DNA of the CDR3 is TGTGCCAGCAGCGTTAGCGGGGAGAGGTCAGATACGCAGTATTTT. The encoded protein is CASSVSGERSDTQYF.

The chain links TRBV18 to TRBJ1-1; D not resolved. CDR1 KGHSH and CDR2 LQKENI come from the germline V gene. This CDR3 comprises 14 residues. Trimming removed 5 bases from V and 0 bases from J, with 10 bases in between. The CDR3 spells CASSSEALNTEAFF. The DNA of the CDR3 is TGTGCCAGCTCATCAGAGGCGTTGAACACTGAAGCTTTCTTT.

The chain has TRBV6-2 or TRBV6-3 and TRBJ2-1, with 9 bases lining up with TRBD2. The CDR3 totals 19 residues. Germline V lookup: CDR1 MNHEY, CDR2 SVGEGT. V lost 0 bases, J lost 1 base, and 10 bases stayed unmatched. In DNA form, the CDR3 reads TGTGCCAGCAGTTACTCGGTCGGTAGCGGGAGAACTTCCTACAATGAGCAGTTCTTC. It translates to CASSYSVGSGRTSYNEQFF.

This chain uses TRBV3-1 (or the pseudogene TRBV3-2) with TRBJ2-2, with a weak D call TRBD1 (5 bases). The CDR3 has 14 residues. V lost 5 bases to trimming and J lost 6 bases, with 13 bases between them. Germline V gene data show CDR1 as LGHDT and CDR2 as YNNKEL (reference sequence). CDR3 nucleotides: TGTGCCAGCAGCATGGACACGACGGCCGGGGAGCTGTTTTTT. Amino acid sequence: CASSMDTTAGELFF.

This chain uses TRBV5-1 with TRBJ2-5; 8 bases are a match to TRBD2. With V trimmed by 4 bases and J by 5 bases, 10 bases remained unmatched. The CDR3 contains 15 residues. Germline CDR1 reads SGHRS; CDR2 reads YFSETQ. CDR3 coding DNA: TGCGCCAGCAGCCTCCTAGCGGGCCCCAGTGAGACCCAGTACTTC. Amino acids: CASSLLAGPSETQYF. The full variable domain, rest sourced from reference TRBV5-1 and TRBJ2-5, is KAGVTQTPRYLIKTRGQQVTLSCSPISGHRSVSWYQQTPGQGLQFLFEYFSETQRNKGNFPGRFSGRQFSNSRSEMNVSTLELGDSALYLCASSLLAGPSETQYFGPGTRLLVL.